Detailed here is one TCR beta chain. Its antigen is unidentified. With 4 bases removed from V and 7 bases from J, the gap between germline ends came to 21 bases. This CDR3 has 16 amino acids. The germline V gene has CDR1 SGHRS and CDR2 YFSETQ. This record comes from a study of T cells after yellow fever vaccination. The study, taken as a whole, reports: There was a small share of clonotypes that showed up in both the CD4 and CD8 compartments. Most primary-vaccination clones reappeared after the booster (about 97% CD4, about 88% CD8). A secondary response was less intense yet reached its peak sooner, at day 5 versus 15.

In making TCR cDNA, 5'RACE template switching added a universal primer site and UMIs to it. Each CDR3 protein is one row after TCRdb ran MiXCR on the 5' RACE reads. The sample comprises some 250,000 distinct CDR3 sequences, about 7% of which are singletons, and approximately 0.85% rests with the top ten. The V call is TRBV5-1, the J call TRBJ2-1, with D possibly being TRBD2 (6 bases). This sample comprised CD4+ T cells sorted from PBMCs, obtained 15 days after the yellow fever booster vaccination. The origin of this receptor is a man aged 25 to 40 who received the YFV17D yellow fever vaccine. The CDR3 protein is CASSAGGGVAENEQFF. The DNA of the CDR3 is TGCGCCAGCAGCGCGGGCGGCGGGGTAGCGGAGAATGAGCAGTTCTTC. The variable domain in full, completed from reference TRBV5-1 and TRBJ2-1, reads KAGVTQTPRYLIKTRGQQVTLSCSPISGHRSVSWYQQTPGQGLQFLFEYFSETQRNKGNFPGRFSGRQFSNSRSEMNVSTLELGDSALYLCASSAGGGVAENEQFFGPGTRLTVL.